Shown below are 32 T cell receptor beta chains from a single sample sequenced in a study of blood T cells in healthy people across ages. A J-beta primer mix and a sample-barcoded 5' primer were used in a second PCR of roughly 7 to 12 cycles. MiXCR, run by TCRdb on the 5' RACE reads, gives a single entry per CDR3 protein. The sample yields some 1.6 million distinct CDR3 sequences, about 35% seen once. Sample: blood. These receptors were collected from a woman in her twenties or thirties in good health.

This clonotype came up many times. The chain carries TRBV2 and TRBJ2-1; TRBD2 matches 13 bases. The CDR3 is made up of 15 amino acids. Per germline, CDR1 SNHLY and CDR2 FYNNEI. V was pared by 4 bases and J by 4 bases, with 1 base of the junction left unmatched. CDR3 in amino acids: CASSGGLAGYNEQFF. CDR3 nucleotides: TGTGCCAGCAGTGGGGGACTAGCGGGGTACAATGAGCAGTTCTTC.

This CDR3 reads CSASFTGESYEQYF. CDR3 bases: TGCAGTGCTAGTTTCACGGGGGAGTCCTACGAGCAGTACTTC. The chain recombines TRBV20-1 with TRBJ2-7; weak D call: TRBD2 (6 bases). Between the trimmed V and J ends, which lost 3 bases and 1 base, there was a span of 13 bases. Germline V gene sequence: CDR1 DFQATT, CDR2 SNEGSKA (reference sequence). There are 14 residues in the CDR3.

CDR3 sequence: CASSLAVGQGEETQYF. CDR3 nucleotides: TGTGCCAGCAGCTTAGCCGTGGGACAGGGTGAAGAGACCCAGTACTTC. V usage is TRBV7-2 and J usage is TRBJ2-5; 9 bases map to TRBD1. From germline, CDR1 is SGHTA and CDR2 FQGNSA. V dropped 0 bases and J dropped 3; count of bases not matched to a gene: 5. This CDR3 is built from 16 residues.

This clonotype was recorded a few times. Here the CDR3 reads CASSEATGLNYGYTF. The CDR3 DNA reads TGTGCCAGCAGTGAAGCCACAGGCCTCAACTATGGCTACACCTTC. The rearrangement links TRBV6-1 to TRBJ1-2, with a weak D call TRBD1 (5 bases). The CDR3 is 15 amino acids. Germline loops: CDR1 MNHNS, CDR2 SASEGT. V was trimmed by 0 bases and J by 2 bases, leaving 10 bases between them.

CDR3 sequence (DNA): TGTGCCAGCAGCAAGACTCTAGCGGGGGGGACCCTCTACGGGCAGTACTTC. It is translated as CASSKTLAGGTLYGQYF. V and J are TRBV21-1 and TRBJ2-4; TRBD2, the table's D call, lacks a check against the DNA. TRBV21-1 is tagged as a pseudogene. The CDR3 is 17 amino acids.

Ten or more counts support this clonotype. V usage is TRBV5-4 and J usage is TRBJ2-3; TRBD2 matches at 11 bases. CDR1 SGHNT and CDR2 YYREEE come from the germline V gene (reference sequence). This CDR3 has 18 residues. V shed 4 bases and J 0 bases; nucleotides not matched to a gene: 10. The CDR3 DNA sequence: TGTGCCAGCAGCATCCGGTCTAGCGGGGGGCCTAGCACAGATACGCAGTATTTT. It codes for CASSIRSSGGPSTDTQYF.

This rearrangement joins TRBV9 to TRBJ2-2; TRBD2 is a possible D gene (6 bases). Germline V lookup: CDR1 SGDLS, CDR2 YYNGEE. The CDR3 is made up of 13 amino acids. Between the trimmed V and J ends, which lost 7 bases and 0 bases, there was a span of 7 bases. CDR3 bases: TGTGCCAGCGCGGGGTCGAACACCGGGGAGCTGTTTTTT. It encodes CASAGSNTGELFF. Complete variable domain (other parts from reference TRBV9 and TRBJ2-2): DSGVTQTPKHLITATGQRVTLRCSPRSGDLSVYWYQQSLDQGLQFLIQYYNGEERAKGNILERFSAQQFPDLHSELNLSSLELGDSALYFCASAGSNTGELFFGEGSRLTVL.

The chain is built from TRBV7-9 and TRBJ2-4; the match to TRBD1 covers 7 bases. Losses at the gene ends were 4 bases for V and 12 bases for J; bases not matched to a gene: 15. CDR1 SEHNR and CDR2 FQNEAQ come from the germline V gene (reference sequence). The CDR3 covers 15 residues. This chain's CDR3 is CASSSRQGGMRDQYF. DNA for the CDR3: TGTGCCAGCAGCTCCCGACAGGGTGGGATGAGGGATCAGTACTTC.

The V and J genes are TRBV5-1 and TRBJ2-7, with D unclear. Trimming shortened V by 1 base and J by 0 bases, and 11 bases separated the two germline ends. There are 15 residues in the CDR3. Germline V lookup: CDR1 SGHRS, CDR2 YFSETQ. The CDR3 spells CASSLRQENSYEQYF. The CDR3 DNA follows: TGCGCCAGCAGCTTGAGGCAGGAAAACTCCTACGAGCAGTACTTC.

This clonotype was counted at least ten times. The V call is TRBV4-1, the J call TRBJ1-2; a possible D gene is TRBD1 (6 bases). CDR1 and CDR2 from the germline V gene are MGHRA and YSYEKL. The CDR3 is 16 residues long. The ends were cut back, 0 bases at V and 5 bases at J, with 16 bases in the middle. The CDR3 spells CASSQDRGGPTYGYTF. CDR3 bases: TGCGCCAGCAGCCAAGATAGGGGGGGCCCTACTTATGGCTACACCTTC.

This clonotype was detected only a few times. CDR3 DNA sequence: TGCGCCAGCAGCTCCGGGACAGACTCCTACAATGAGCAGTTCTTC. This gives the protein CASSSGTDSYNEQFF. The chain combines TRBV5-1 with TRBJ2-1, with 7 positions matching TRBD1. CDR3 size: 15 residues. Germline V gene data show CDR1 as SGHRS and CDR2 as YFSETQ. The ends lost 3 bases at V and 0 bases at J; junction bases unmatched: 3.

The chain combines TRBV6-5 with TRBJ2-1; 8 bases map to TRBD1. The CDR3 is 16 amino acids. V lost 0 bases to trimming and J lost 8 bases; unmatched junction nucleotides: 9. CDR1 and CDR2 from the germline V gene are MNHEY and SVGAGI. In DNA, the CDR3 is TGTGCCAGCAGTTACTCGAGTCAGGGGGCAGGGGATGAGCAGTTCTTC. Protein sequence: CASSYSSQGAGDEQFF.

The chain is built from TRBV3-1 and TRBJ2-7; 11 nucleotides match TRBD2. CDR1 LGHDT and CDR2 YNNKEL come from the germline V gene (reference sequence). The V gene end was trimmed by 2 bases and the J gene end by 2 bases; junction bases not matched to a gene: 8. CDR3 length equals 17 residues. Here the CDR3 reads CASSQTLTSGSTYEQYF. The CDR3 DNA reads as TGTGCCAGCAGCCAAACCCTCACTAGCGGGAGCACCTACGAGCAGTACTTC.

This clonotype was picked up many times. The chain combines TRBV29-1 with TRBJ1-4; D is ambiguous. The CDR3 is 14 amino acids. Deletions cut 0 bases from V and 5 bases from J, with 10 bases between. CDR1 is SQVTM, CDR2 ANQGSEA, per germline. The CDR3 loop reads CSVEEHAGNEKLFF. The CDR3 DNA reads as TGCAGCGTTGAAGAACACGCCGGCAATGAAAAACTGTTTTTT. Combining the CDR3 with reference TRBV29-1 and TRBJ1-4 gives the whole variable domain SAVISQKPSRDICQRGTSLTIQCQVDSQVTMMFWYRQQPGQSLTLIATANQGSEATYESGFVIDKFPISRPNLTFSTLTVSNMSPEDSSIYLCSVEEHAGNEKLFFGSGTQLSVL.

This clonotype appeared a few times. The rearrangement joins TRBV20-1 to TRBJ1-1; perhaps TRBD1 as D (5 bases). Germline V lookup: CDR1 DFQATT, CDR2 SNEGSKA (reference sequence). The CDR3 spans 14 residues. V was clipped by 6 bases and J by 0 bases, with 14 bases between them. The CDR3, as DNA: TGCAGTGCGATTAACAGGATCATGAACACTGAAGCTTTCTTT. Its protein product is CSAINRIMNTEAFF.

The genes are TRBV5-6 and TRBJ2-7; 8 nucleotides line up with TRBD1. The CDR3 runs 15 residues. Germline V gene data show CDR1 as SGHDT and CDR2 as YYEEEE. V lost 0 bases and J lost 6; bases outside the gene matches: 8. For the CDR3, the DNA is TGTGCCAGCAGCTTGGGTGGAGGGACAGGCTTCGAGCAGTACTTC. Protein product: CASSLGGGTGFEQYF.

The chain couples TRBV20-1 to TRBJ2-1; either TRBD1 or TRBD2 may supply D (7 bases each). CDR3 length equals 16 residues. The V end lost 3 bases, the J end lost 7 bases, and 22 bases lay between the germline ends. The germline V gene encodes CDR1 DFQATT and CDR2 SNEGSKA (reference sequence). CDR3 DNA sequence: TGCAGTGCTAGCGCGGGAGACAGGGCCGATGGGAATGAGCAGTTCTTC. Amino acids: CSASAGDRADGNEQFF.

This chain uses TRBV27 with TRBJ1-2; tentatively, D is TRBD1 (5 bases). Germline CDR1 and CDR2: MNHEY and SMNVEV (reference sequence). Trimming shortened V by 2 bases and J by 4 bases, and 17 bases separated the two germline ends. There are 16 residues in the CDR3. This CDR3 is CASSLKDTGTGYGYTF. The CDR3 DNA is TGTGCCAGCAGTTTAAAAGATACCGGGACGGGCTATGGCTACACCTTC.

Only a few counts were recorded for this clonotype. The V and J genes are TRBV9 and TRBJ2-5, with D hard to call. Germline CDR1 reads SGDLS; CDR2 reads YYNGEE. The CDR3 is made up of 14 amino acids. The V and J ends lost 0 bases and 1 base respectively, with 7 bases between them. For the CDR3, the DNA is TGTGCCAGCAGCGTAGGAATGTTCCAAGAGACCCAGTACTTC. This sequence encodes CASSVGMFQETQYF.

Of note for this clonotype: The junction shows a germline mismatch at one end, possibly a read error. The CDR3 DNA reads as TGCGCCAACAGCCAACCGCGGAACTATGGCTACACCTTC. Protein product: CANSQPRNYGYTF. The V call is TRBV4-1, the J call TRBJ1-2; no firm D call. Germline assignment: CDR1 MGHRA and CDR2 YSYEKL. The CDR3 has 13 residues.

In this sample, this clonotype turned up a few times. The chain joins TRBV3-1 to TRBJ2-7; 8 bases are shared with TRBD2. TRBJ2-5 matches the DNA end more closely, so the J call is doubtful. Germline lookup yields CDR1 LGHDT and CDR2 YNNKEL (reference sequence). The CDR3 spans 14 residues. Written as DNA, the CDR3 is TGTGCCAGCAGCCTTCAATCGGGGGGGGAGACCCAGTACTTC. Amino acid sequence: CASSLQSGGETQYF.

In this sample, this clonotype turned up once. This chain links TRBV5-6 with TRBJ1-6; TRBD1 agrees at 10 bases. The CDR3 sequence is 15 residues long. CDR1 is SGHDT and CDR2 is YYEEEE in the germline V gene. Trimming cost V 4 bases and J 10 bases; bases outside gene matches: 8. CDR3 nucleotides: TGTGCCAGCAGCGCGGGACAGGGGTTGTTATCACCCCTCCACTTT. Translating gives CASSAGQGLLSPLHF.

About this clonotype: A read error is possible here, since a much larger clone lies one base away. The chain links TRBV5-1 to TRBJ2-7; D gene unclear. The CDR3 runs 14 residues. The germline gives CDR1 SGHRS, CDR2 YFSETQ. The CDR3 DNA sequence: TGCGCCAGCAGCCGCACTAACGTCGCCTACGAGCAGTGCTTC. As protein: CASSRTNVAYEQCF.

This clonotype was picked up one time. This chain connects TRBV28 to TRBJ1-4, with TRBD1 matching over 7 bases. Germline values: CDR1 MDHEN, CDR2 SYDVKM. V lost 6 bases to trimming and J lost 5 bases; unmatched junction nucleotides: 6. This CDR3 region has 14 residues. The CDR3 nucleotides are TGTGCCAGCAGCCCGAACAGGGGCAATGAAAAACTGTTTTTT. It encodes CASSPNRGNEKLFF.

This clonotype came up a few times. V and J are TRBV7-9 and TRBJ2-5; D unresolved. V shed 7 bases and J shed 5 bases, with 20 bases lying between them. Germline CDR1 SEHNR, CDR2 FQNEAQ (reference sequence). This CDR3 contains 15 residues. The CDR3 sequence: CASTKTDPARETQYF. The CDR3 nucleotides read TGTGCCAGCACCAAGACGGACCCGGCCCGGGAGACCCAGTACTTC.

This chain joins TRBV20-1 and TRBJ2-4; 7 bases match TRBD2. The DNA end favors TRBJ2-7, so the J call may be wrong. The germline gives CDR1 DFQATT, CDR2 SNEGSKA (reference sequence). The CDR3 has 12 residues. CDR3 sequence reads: CSATWGGHEQYF. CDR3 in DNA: TGCAGTGCTACTTGGGGGGGTCACGAGCAGTACTTC.

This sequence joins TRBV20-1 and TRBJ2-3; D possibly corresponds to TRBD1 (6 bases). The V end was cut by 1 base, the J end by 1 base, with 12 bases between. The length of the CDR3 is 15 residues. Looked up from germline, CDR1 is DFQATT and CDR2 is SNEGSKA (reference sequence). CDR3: CSARVGAGGTDTQYF. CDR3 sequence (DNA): TGCAGTGCTAGAGTGGGGGCAGGGGGCACAGATACGCAGTATTTT.

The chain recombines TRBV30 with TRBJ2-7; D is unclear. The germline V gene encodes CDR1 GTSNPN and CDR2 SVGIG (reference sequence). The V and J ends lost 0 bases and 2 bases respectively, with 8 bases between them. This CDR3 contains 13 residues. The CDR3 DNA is TGTGCCTGGAGTGTACGTCTGACCTACGAGCAGTACTTC. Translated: CAWSVRLTYEQYF.

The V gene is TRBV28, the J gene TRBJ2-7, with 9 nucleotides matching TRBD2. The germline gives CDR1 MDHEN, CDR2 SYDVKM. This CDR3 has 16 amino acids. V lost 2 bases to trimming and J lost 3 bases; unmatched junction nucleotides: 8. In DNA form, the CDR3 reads TGTGCCAGCAGTTTAGCAGCGGGAGGAGGAGACTACGAGCAGTACTTC. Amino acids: CASSLAAGGGDYEQYF.

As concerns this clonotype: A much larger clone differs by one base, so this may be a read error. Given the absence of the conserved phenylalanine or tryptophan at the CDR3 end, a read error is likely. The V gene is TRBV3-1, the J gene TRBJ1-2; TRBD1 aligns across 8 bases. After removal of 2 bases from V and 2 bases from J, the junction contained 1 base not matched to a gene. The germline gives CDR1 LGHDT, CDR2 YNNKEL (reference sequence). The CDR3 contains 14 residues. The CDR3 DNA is TGTGCCAGCAGCCAACGACAGGGGAACTATGGCTACACCCTC. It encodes CASSQRQGNYGYTL.

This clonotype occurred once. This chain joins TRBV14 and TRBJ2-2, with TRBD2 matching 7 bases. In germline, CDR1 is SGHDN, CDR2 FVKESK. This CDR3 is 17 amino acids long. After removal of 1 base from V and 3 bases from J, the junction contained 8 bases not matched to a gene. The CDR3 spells CASSQGAAGVYTGELFF. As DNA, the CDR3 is TGTGCCAGCAGCCAAGGTGCGGCGGGAGTGTACACCGGGGAGCTGTTTTTT.

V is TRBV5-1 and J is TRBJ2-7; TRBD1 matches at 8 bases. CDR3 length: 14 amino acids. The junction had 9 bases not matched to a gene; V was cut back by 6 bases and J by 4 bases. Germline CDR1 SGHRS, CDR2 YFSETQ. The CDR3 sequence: CASNTGTGRYEQYF. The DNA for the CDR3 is TGCGCCAGCAACACCGGGACAGGACGGTACGAGCAGTACTTC.